Below, 32 T cell receptor beta chains from the same sample are listed, as sequenced in a study of control samples from healthy donors and cancer patients. Clones were read by immunoSEQ multiplex PCR, and TCRdb kept only the in-frame ones, dropping some. The table lists about 76,000 clones, approximately 88% of them singletons, with about 9.9% in the top ten. The sample was PBMCs. These receptors all come from a woman between 50 and 59 years old with colorectal cancer.

The CDR3: CAIRGTGGQETQYF. DNA for the CDR3: TGTGCCATCAGGGGGACAGGGGGCCAAGAGACCCAGTACTTC. The chain is built from TRBV10-3 and TRBJ2-5; 11 bases line up with TRBD1. V dropped 6 bases and J dropped 1; count of bases not matched to a gene: 1. The CDR3 contains 14 residues. Germline V gene sequence: CDR1 ENHRY, CDR2 SYGVKD.

The rearrangement uses TRBV6-4 and TRBJ1-2; 11 bases map to TRBD1. V lost 5 bases to trimming and J lost 5 bases; unmatched junction nucleotides: 4. The CDR3 runs to 14 residues. Germline V gene data show CDR1 as MRHNA and CDR2 as SNTAGT. In DNA form, the CDR3 reads TGTGCCAGCAGTCCGGACAGGGGGCCATATGGCTACACCTTC. As protein: CASSPDRGPYGYTF.

J is TRBJ1-6 and V is TRBV19; D gene unclear. This CDR3 is 17 amino acids long. V was pared by 1 base and J by 2 bases, with 12 bases between. The germline V gene has CDR1 LNHDA and CDR2 SQIVND (reference sequence). CDR3 protein: CASSIAAGIPYNSPLHF. The CDR3 bases are TGTGCCAGTAGTATAGCGGCGGGGATCCCCTATAATTCACCCCTCCACTTT. The full variable domain, in which reference TRBV19 and TRBJ1-6 provide the parts outside the CDR3, is DGGITQSPKYLFRKEGQNVTLSCEQNLNHDAMYWYRQDPGQGLRLIYYSQIVNDFQKGDIAEGYSVSREKKESFPLTVTSAQKNPTAFYLCASSIAAGIPYNSPLHFGNGTRLTVT.

Written as DNA, the CDR3 is TGTGCCAGCTCACCAGGGGTCGGAGGGCTCTATGGCTACACCTTC. Translation: CASSPGVGGLYGYTF. The V and J genes are TRBV18 and TRBJ1-2; no clear D. The CDR3 loop spans 15 amino acids. Trimming cost V 2 bases and J 4 bases, with 14 bases left between them. Germline CDR1 is KGHSH and CDR2 is LQKENI.

The chain has TRBV24-1 and TRBJ1-5; tentatively, D is TRBD1 (6 bases). Germline V CDR1 and CDR2: KGHDR, SFDVKD. The CDR3 contains 14 residues. Trimming removed 5 bases at V and 7 bases at J, with 14 bases between. CDR3 sequence: CATSGQGRGQPQHF. CDR3 DNA sequence: TGTGCCACCAGTGGGCAGGGGCGAGGACAGCCCCAGCATTTT.

The CDR3 loop is CASSPTGNRVVNEQFF. CDR3 coding DNA: TGTGCCAGCTCACCCACCGGGAACAGGGTGGTGAATGAGCAGTTCTTC. V is TRBV18 and J is TRBJ2-1; D is perhaps TRBD1 (6 bases). The V end was cut by 3 bases, the J end by 7 bases, with 19 bases between. The germline gives CDR1 KGHSH, CDR2 LQKENI. This CDR3 is built from 16 residues.

This chain links TRBV7-9 with TRBJ1-3; possibly TRBD1 for D (5 bases). CDR1 is SEHNR and CDR2 is FQNEAQ in the germline V gene (reference sequence). Deletions cut 11 bases from V and 1 base from J, with 12 bases between. The CDR3 has 13 residues. For the CDR3, the DNA is TGTGCCGCTAATCCAGGGTCTGGAAACACCATATATTTT. Its translation is CAANPGSGNTIYF.

This clone was seen just once. The chain combines TRBV19 with TRBJ1-2; TRBD1 matches 8 bases. The V gene's germline CDR1 is LNHDA and CDR2 SQIVND (reference sequence). This CDR3 has 14 residues. V lost 1 base, J lost 4 bases, and 2 bases stayed unmatched. The CDR3 reads CASSIGDRIYGYTF. The DNA for the CDR3 is TGTGCCAGTAGTATAGGGGACAGGATCTATGGCTACACCTTC.

The chain couples TRBV7-6 to TRBJ1-1; D possibly corresponds to TRBD1 (5 bases). Trimming cost V 1 base and J 1 base, with 7 bases left between them. CDR1 and CDR2 from the germline V gene are SGHVS and FNYEAQ. The CDR3 totals 14 residues. CDR3 bases: TGTGCCAGCAGCTTAGGGGGCACGAACACTGAAGCTTTCTTT. Encoded protein: CASSLGGTNTEAFF.

The CDR3 loop reads CASSPTRGLETQYF. The CDR3 DNA is TGTGCCAGCAGCCCGACGAGGGGATTAGAGACCCAGTACTTC. V usage is TRBV6-5 and J usage is TRBJ2-5; D is perhaps TRBD1 or TRBD2 (5 bases each). The CDR3 length is 14 residues. Germline CDR1 and CDR2: MNHEY and SVGAGI. Trimming removed 6 bases from V and 4 bases from J, with 15 bases in between.

The chain joins TRBV20-1 to TRBJ1-3; 9 bases agree with TRBD1. Germline loops: CDR1 DFQATT, CDR2 SNEGSKA (reference sequence). V was clipped by 3 bases and J by 2 bases; unmatched bases: 5. CDR3 length: 15 residues. In DNA, the CDR3 is TGCAGTGCTAGTTCCACAGGGGGCCCTGGAAACACCATATATTTT. Its translation: CSASSTGGPGNTIYF.

This chain links TRBV3-1 (or the pseudogene TRBV3-2) with TRBJ2-5; possibly TRBD1 or TRBD2 for D (5 bases each). With 4 bases removed from V and 4 bases from J, the gap between germline ends came to 16 bases. The CDR3 sequence is 15 residues long. Germline CDR1 LGHDT, CDR2 YNNKEL (reference sequence). The CDR3 loop reads CASSPLRGAGETQYF. CDR3 sequence (DNA): TGTGCCAGCAGCCCCTTAAGGGGCGCGGGAGAGACCCAGTACTTC.

The chain has TRBV7-6 and TRBJ2-7, with 7 nucleotides matching TRBD1. CDR1 and CDR2 (germline): SGHVS, FNYEAQ. The CDR3 runs 16 residues. V gave up 5 bases and J gave up 2 bases; unmatched junction bases: 12. The CDR3: CASSLGVGQTTYEQYV. As DNA, the CDR3 is TGTGCCAGCAGCCTGGGTGTGGGACAGACTACCTACGAGCAGTACGTC.

This chain uses TRBV6-5 with TRBJ2-5; possibly TRBD2 for D (6 bases). V was clipped by 0 bases and J by 3 bases, with 14 bases between them. Germline loops: CDR1 MNHEY, CDR2 SVGAGI. The CDR3 totals 16 residues. CDR3 loop: CASSYSFGGLEETQYF. In DNA form, the CDR3 reads TGTGCCAGCAGTTACTCCTTCGGGGGACTGGAAGAGACCCAGTACTTC.

This chain links TRBV11-3 with TRBJ1-3; perhaps TRBD1 as D (5 bases). This CDR3 spans 15 amino acids. V lost 5 bases, J lost 4 bases, and 15 bases lay in between. Germline values: CDR1 SGHNT, CDR2 YENEEA. The CDR3 spells CASSQSQGRGNTIYF. The CDR3 nucleotides are TGTGCCAGCAGCCAGAGCCAGGGACGAGGAAACACCATATATTTT.

This clone was found once. The chain links TRBV6-2 or TRBV6-3 to TRBJ1-5; D is unclear. In germline, CDR1 is MNHEY, CDR2 SVGEGT. The germline V and J ends were trimmed by 6 bases and 6 bases, with 9 bases remaining between them. The CDR3 contains 12 residues. DNA for the CDR3: TGTGCCAGCAGCCGATACGGTCAGCCCCAGCATTTT. Translating gives CASSRYGQPQHF.

This chain joins TRBV6-5 and TRBJ2-7, with 7 bases matching TRBD1. The germline CDR1 and CDR2 sequences are MNHEY and SVGAGI. V shed 8 bases and J 0 bases; nucleotides not matched to a gene: 7. The CDR3 sequence is 14 residues long. CDR3 DNA sequence: TGTGCCAGCTCAGGACAGGCTAGCTCCTACGAGCAGTACGTC. It translates to CASSGQASSYEQYV.

The chain joins TRBV6-5 to TRBJ1-6; D is unresolved. The germline V gene encodes CDR1 MNHEY and CDR2 SVGAGI. This CDR3 contains 13 residues. V was clipped by 8 bases and J by 6 bases, with 11 bases between them. The CDR3, as DNA: TGTGCCAGCCGGGCTTTCTCTAATTCACCCCTCCACTTT. Its protein is CASRAFSNSPLHF.

The rearrangement joins TRBV6-5 to TRBJ1-2; D is uncertain. Trimming removed 6 bases from V and 2 bases from J, with 13 bases in between. This CDR3 has 14 amino acids. Germline V CDR1 and CDR2: MNHEY, SVGAGI. The CDR3 nucleotides read TGTGCCAGCAGACTTAGGGAGTTAAACTATGGCTACACCTTC. It is translated as CASRLRELNYGYTF.

CDR3 sequence (DNA): TGCGCCAGCAGCTTGTCCACGGAGACCCAGTACTTC. Encoded protein: CASSLSTETQYF. The J gene is TRBJ2-5, the V gene TRBV5-1; D is ambiguous. This CDR3 spans 12 amino acids. Trimming shortened V by 1 base and J by 5 bases, and 6 bases separated the two germline ends. Germline V gives CDR1 SGHRS, CDR2 YFSETQ.

The chain has TRBV7-2 and TRBJ2-3; 8 bases match TRBD2. V lost 2 bases and J lost 4; bases outside the gene matches: 5. CDR1 SGHTA and CDR2 FQGNSA come from the germline V gene. This CDR3 region has 15 residues. The CDR3 DNA reads TGTGCCAGCAGCTTAAGGGTCGGGGGGGCAGATACGCAGTATTTT. Protein sequence: CASSLRVGGADTQYF.

To note about this clone: A junction end diverges from the germline sequence, so it may reflect a read error. The chain has TRBV5-8 and TRBJ1-2; D uncertain. Germline CDR1 SGHTS, CDR2 YDEGEE. The length of the CDR3 is 8 residues. CDR3 residues: CASSLKDF. The CDR3 nucleotides are TGTGCCAGCAGCTTGAAGGACTTC.

V gene TRBV28 combines with J gene TRBJ1-1, with D hard to call. The CDR3 loop spans 14 amino acids. The V end was cut by 7 bases, the J end by 1 base, with 13 bases between. In germline, CDR1 is MDHEN, CDR2 SYDVKM. Written as DNA, the CDR3 is TGTGCCAGCACCTCTGTAGAACAGAACACTGAAGCTTTCTTT. This gives the protein CASTSVEQNTEAFF.

The genes are TRBV27 and TRBJ2-7; D uncertain. CDR1 and CDR2 from the germline V gene are MNHEY and SMNVEV (reference sequence). V was cut by 7 bases and J by 3 bases, with 13 bases left in between. The CDR3 is 13 amino acids. CDR3 residues: CASKSRLGYEQYV. CDR3 sequence (DNA): TGTGCCAGCAAATCAAGGTTAGGCTACGAGCAGTACGTC.

The gene calls are TRBV10-3 and TRBJ2-1; 8 bases agree with TRBD2. Germline lookup yields CDR1 ENHRY and CDR2 SYGVKD. J was trimmed by 8 bases and V by 11 bases; bases with no gene match: 11. The CDR3 loop spans 13 amino acids. The CDR3 here is CAFSGTSRYEQFF. Written as DNA, the CDR3 is TGTGCCTTCTCCGGGACTAGTAGATATGAGCAGTTCTTC.

The J gene is TRBJ2-1, the V gene TRBV7-8; 14 bases line up with TRBD2. Germline V CDR1 and CDR2: SGHVS, FQNEAQ. Losses at the gene ends were 5 bases for V and 4 bases for J; bases not matched to a gene: 7. The CDR3 runs to 17 residues. The chain's CDR3 is CASSLTSGGASYNEQFF. Here the CDR3 DNA reads TGTGCCAGCAGCCTGACTAGCGGGGGGGCTTCTTACAATGAGCAGTTCTTC.

V is TRBV7-9 and J is TRBJ2-5, with 10 bases fitting TRBD2. The ends lost 5 bases at V and 5 bases at J; junction bases unmatched: 8. CDR1 SEHNR and CDR2 FQNEAQ come from the germline V gene (reference sequence). The CDR3 has 15 amino acids. CDR3 in amino acids: CASSLSGGMMETQYF. The CDR3 DNA sequence: TGTGCCAGCAGCCTTAGCGGGGGGATGATGGAGACCCAGTACTTC.

V gene TRBV4-3 combines with J gene TRBJ2-1; D is ambiguous. V lost 1 base and J lost 0, with 16 bases in between. The CDR3 runs 18 residues. CDR1 LGHNA and CDR2 YSLEER come from the germline V gene. The CDR3 spells CASSQVFRTQSSYNEQFF. The CDR3, as DNA: TGCGCCAGCAGCCAAGTCTTCCGGACGCAGAGCTCCTACAATGAGCAGTTCTTC.

J is TRBJ1-2 and V is TRBV19, with TRBD1 matching over 9 bases. V trimming: 3 bases; J trimming: 7 bases; junction bases outside the gene matches: 6. Germline V gene data show CDR1 as LNHDA and CDR2 as SQIVND (reference sequence). CDR3 length: 14 amino acids. The CDR3 reads CASSMGTGSGGYTF. The CDR3 nucleotides read TGTGCCAGTAGTATGGGGACAGGGAGTGGTGGCTACACCTTC.

Only a few counts were recorded for this clone. This chain connects TRBV19 to TRBJ2-2, with D possibly called TRBD1 or TRBD2 (5 bases each). Germline loops: CDR1 LNHDA, CDR2 SQIVND (reference sequence). CDR3 length: 14 residues. Trimming removed 5 bases at V and 2 bases at J, with 9 bases between. The CDR3 sequence is CASSWGPNTGELFF. The CDR3 nucleotides are TGTGCCAGTAGTTGGGGACCCAACACCGGGGAGCTGTTTTTT.

This sequence joins TRBV6-1 and TRBJ1-3, with unresolved D. The CDR3 length is 14 residues. Germline loops: CDR1 MNHNS, CDR2 SASEGT. Trimming left V 3 bases short and J 4 bases short, with 10 bases between. The CDR3 reads CASSDGVRGNTIYF. The CDR3 nucleotides are TGTGCCAGCAGTGACGGAGTAAGAGGAAACACCATATATTTT.

This clone showed up just a few times. The J gene is TRBJ2-2, the V gene TRBV6-5, with 7 nucleotides matching TRBD1. Looked up from germline, CDR1 is MNHEY and CDR2 is SVGAGI. This CDR3 comprises 12 residues. V shed 5 bases, J shed 9 bases, and the junction held 3 bases outside the gene matches. CDR3 loop: CASSRTGRELFF. In DNA, the CDR3 is TGTGCCAGCAGTCGGACAGGCCGGGAGCTGTTTTTT.